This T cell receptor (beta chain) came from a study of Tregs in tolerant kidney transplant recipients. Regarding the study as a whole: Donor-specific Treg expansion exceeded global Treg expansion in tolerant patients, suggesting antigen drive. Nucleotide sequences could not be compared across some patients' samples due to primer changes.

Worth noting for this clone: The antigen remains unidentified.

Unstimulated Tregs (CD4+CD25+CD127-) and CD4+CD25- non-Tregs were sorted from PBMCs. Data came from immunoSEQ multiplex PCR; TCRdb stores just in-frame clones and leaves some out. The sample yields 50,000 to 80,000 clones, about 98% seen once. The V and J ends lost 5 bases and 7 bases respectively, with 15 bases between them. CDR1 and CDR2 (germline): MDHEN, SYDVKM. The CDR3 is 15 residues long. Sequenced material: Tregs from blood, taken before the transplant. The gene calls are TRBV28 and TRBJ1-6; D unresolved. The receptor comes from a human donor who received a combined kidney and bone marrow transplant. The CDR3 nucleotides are TGTGCCAGCAGTCCCCTCGGGTCTGGGAATTCACCCCTCCACTTT. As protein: CASSPLGSGNSPLHF. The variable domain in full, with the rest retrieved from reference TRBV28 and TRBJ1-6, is DVKVTQSSRYLVKRTGEKVFLECVQDMDHENMFWYRQDPGLGLRLIYFSYDVKMKEKGDIPEGYSVSREKKERFSLILESASTNQTSMYLCASSPLGSGNSPLHFGNGTRLTVT.